What follows are 24 T cell receptor beta chains derived from one specimen sequenced in a study of Tregs in tolerant kidney transplant recipients. Data came from immunoSEQ multiplex PCR; TCRdb stores just in-frame clones and leaves some out. The table records 120,000 or so clones, around 94% of them present only once. Sequenced: CD4+ T cells from blood. Receptors were obtained from a human donor in good health.

V and J are TRBV5-4 and TRBJ1-3; TRBD1 is a possible D gene (5 bases). This CDR3 is built from 17 residues. The germline CDR1 and CDR2 sequences are SGHNT and YYREEE (reference sequence). V lost 0 bases and J lost 1, with 14 bases in between. The CDR3 here is CASSLDGGVNSGNTIYF. CDR3 sequence (DNA): TGTGCCAGCAGCTTGGATGGGGGGGTCAATTCTGGAAACACCATATATTTT. Based on the CDR3 plus reference TRBV5-4 and TRBJ1-3, the full variable domain is ETGVTQSPTHLIKTRGQQVTLRCSSQSGHNTVSWYQQALGQGPQFIFQYYREEENGRGNFPPRFSGLQFPNYSSELNVNALELDDSALYLCASSLDGGVNSGNTIYFGEGSWLTVV.

V gene TRBV12-5 combines with J gene TRBJ2-1; 9 nucleotides match TRBD1. Trimming cost V 8 bases and J 8 bases; bases outside gene matches: 7. The CDR3 is 13 residues long. Germline lookup yields CDR1 LGHNT and CDR2 FRNRAP. The CDR3 DNA reads TGTGCTAGTCGGCTAACAGGGGGCCATGAGCAGTTCTTC. Amino acid sequence: CASRLTGGHEQFF.

The chain uses TRBV30 and TRBJ2-1; the match to TRBD2 covers 10 bases. The CDR3 extends over 16 amino acids. With 5 bases clipped from V and 9 bases from J, the junction kept 16 bases outside the gene matches. Germline V gene lookup returns CDR1 GTSNPN and CDR2 SVGIG (reference sequence). The CDR3 region has the DNA TGTGCCTGGGTGACCCCTGGGCTAGCGGGAGTAACTGAGCAGTTCTTC. Translated: CAWVTPGLAGVTEQFF.

V is TRBV27 and J is TRBJ2-3; D could derive from TRBD1 or TRBD2 (5 bases each). Trimming removed 0 bases at V and 1 base at J, with 8 bases between. Germline CDR1 reads MNHEY; CDR2 reads SMNVEV (reference sequence). The length of the CDR3 is 15 residues. For the CDR3, the DNA is TGTGCCAGCAGTTTATCAAGGGGAGGCACAGATACGCAGTATTTT. Protein product: CASSLSRGGTDTQYF.

V usage is TRBV11-3 and J usage is TRBJ2-3, with no clear D. Trimming pared 5 bases from V and 3 bases from J, leaving 12 bases between. CDR1 is SGHNT and CDR2 is YENEEA in the germline V gene. There are 14 residues in the CDR3. Here the CDR3 DNA reads TGTGCCAGCAGCCTACGACCAGATACAGATACGCAGTATTTT. Its translation: CASSLRPDTDTQYF.

This chain links TRBV5-5 with TRBJ2-5, with a tentative D call TRBD2 (6 bases). The ends were cut back, 4 bases at V and 0 bases at J, with 13 bases in the middle. CDR1 is SGHKS and CDR2 is YYEKEE in the germline V gene (reference sequence). The CDR3 has 15 amino acids. CDR3 in amino acids: CASSRQTGDQETQYF. The CDR3 region has the DNA TGTGCCAGCAGCCGGCAGACGGGAGACCAAGAGACCCAGTACTTC.

This clone was counted once. The rearrangement joins TRBV6-5 to TRBJ2-7, with 9 bases aligning to TRBD1. The CDR3 consists of 16 residues. V trimming: 0 bases; J trimming: 3 bases; junction bases outside the gene matches: 6. Germline lookup yields CDR1 MNHEY and CDR2 SVGAGI. CDR3 in DNA: TGTGCCAGCAGTTACTCGACACAGGGGGCGGGCTACGAGCAGTACTTC. This codes for CASSYSTQGAGYEQYF.

This chain connects TRBV29-1 to TRBJ1-1, with 8 positions matching TRBD1. The CDR3 consists of 13 residues. Germline assignment: CDR1 SQVTM and CDR2 ANQGSEA. The junction had 8 bases not matched to a gene; V was cut back by 6 bases and J by 5 bases. The CDR3 coding sequence is TGCAGCGTGGACAGGGACGTGAGGACTGAAGCTTTCTTT. Translation: CSVDRDVRTEAFF.

V usage is TRBV5-1 and J usage is TRBJ1-1; possible D gene TRBD1, 6 bases. Per the germline V gene, CDR1 is SGHRS and CDR2 is YFSETQ. Trimming cost V 1 base and J 3 bases, with 13 bases left between them. The CDR3 covers 15 residues. The CDR3 here is CASSLTGPVDTEAFF. CDR3 in DNA: TGCGCCAGCAGCTTGACAGGGCCGGTAGACACTGAAGCTTTCTTT.

V and J are TRBV7-9 and TRBJ1-2, with 7 bases that match TRBD1. V trimming: 1 base; J trimming: 4 bases; junction bases outside the gene matches: 6. The CDR3 consists of 15 residues. Germline loops: CDR1 SEHNR, CDR2 FQNEAQ (reference sequence). The CDR3 spells CASSLGGGGSYGYTF. The DNA for the CDR3 is TGTGCCAGCAGCTTAGGTGGAGGGGGCTCCTATGGCTACACCTTC.

The J gene is TRBJ1-3, the V gene TRBV6-1; perhaps TRBD1 as D (6 bases). The germline V and J ends were trimmed by 6 bases and 0 bases, with 12 bases remaining between them. The CDR3 is made up of 15 amino acids. The V gene's germline CDR1 is MNHNS and CDR2 SASEGT. CDR3 nucleotide sequence: TGTGCCAGCAGACTACAGGGACCCTCTGGAAACACCATATATTTT. Translation: CASRLQGPSGNTIYF.

This chain links TRBV4-1 with TRBJ2-5; 10 nucleotides line up with TRBD2. Germline loops: CDR1 MGHRA, CDR2 YSYEKL. J was trimmed by 2 bases and V by 5 bases; bases with no gene match: 8. The CDR3 runs 16 residues. In nucleotides, the CDR3 is TGCGCCAGCAGCATTAGCGGGGGGTCGCTTCAAGAGACCCAGTACTTC. Translated: CASSISGGSLQETQYF.

The chain links TRBV21-1 to TRBJ1-2. TRBV21-1 is listed as a pseudogene. This CDR3 spans 13 amino acids. The CDR3 sequence is CASSKGGSNGYTF. CDR3 sequence (DNA): TGTGCCAGCAGCAAAGGTGGCAGCAATGGCTACACCTTC.

The J gene is TRBJ2-5, the V gene TRBV6-1, with 11 bases matching TRBD1. From germline, CDR1 is MNHNS and CDR2 SASEGT. This CDR3 region has 14 residues. Trimming at V came to 4 bases and at J to 4 bases, leaving 2 bases not matched to a gene. CDR3 protein: CASSVGTGGETQYF. DNA of the CDR3: TGTGCCAGCAGTGTAGGGACAGGGGGAGAGACCCAGTACTTC.

A single count supports this clone. V and J are TRBV5-4 and TRBJ2-2, with 8 bases lining up with TRBD2. The germline CDR1 and CDR2 sequences are SGHNT and YYREEE (reference sequence). The CDR3 has 14 residues. The J segment lost 6 bases and the V segment lost 4 bases, leaving 5 bases of the junction unmatched. CDR3 residues: CASSAGLVSGELFF. In nucleotides, the CDR3 is TGTGCCAGCAGCGCGGGACTAGTGTCCGGGGAGCTGTTTTTT.

This sequence joins TRBV5-6 and TRBJ1-3; the D is unclear. Germline values: CDR1 SGHDT, CDR2 YYEEEE. The CDR3 has 15 residues. With 0 bases removed from V and 0 bases from J, the gap between germline ends came to 7 bases. The CDR3 DNA reads TGTGCCAGCAGCTTGGGGCCCCTCTCTGGAAACACCATATATTTT. It encodes CASSLGPLSGNTIYF.

This sequence joins TRBV5-1 and TRBJ2-1; the D is unclear. The germline V and J ends were trimmed by 3 bases and 4 bases, with 11 bases remaining between them. Germline V gives CDR1 SGHRS, CDR2 YFSETQ. CDR3 size: 14 residues. In DNA form, the CDR3 reads TGCGCCAGCAGCTCGGCCGGAGAGTACAATGAGCAGTTCTTC. Protein product: CASSSAGEYNEQFF.

The chain uses TRBV7-8 and TRBJ2-2; no clear D gene. CDR1 and CDR2 from the germline V gene are SGHVS and FQNEAQ. The CDR3 has 17 residues. V was trimmed by 1 base and J by 1 base, leaving 13 bases between them. CDR3 loop: CASSLGADIRNTGELFF. The DNA of the CDR3 is TGTGCCAGCAGCTTAGGGGCGGATATACGGAACACCGGGGAGCTGTTTTTT. Full variable domain (missing parts from reference TRBV7-8 and TRBJ2-2): GAGVSQSPRYKVAKRGQDVALRCDPISGHVSLFWYQQALGQGPEFLTYFQNEAQLDKSGLPSDRFFAERPEGSVSTLKIQRTQQEDSAVYLCASSLGADIRNTGELFFGEGSRLTVL.

The gene calls are TRBV5-4 and TRBJ2-7; either TRBD1 or TRBD2 may fit D (5 bases each). This CDR3 has 14 amino acids. The germline V gene encodes CDR1 SGHNT and CDR2 YYREEE (reference sequence). V lost 4 bases and J 2 bases, leaving 13 bases between the germline ends. The CDR3: CASSGMGVTYEQYF. CDR3 DNA: TGTGCCAGCAGCGGGATGGGGGTTACCTACGAGCAGTACTTC. Together with reference TRBV5-4 and TRBJ2-7, the CDR3 gives the full variable domain: ETGVTQSPTHLIKTRGQQVTLRCSSQSGHNTVSWYQQALGQGPQFIFQYYREEENGRGNFPPRFSGLQFPNYSSELNVNALELDDSALYLCASSGMGVTYEQYFGPGTRLTVT.

The J gene is TRBJ1-5, the V gene TRBV2; TRBD1 matches 7 bases. The CDR3 extends over 13 amino acids. The V and J ends lost 5 bases and 7 bases, in that order; junction bases with no gene match: 5. Germline CDR1 reads SNHLY; CDR2 reads FYNNEI. CDR3 nucleotide sequence: TGTGCCAGCAGTACGACAGGGAGGCAGCCCCAGCATTTT. Translated, it gives CASSTTGRQPQHF.

The chain employs TRBV7-9 and TRBJ2-5; D gene ambiguous. The CDR3 runs 13 residues. Germline-derived CDR1 and CDR2 are SEHNR and FQNEAQ (reference sequence). V was clipped by 0 bases and J by 0 bases, with 2 bases between them. CDR3 coding DNA: TGTGCCAGCAGCTTAGCCTACCAAGAGACCCAGTACTTC. This encodes CASSLAYQETQYF.

The chain combines TRBV11-3 with TRBJ2-2; D tentatively reads TRBD1 or TRBD2 (5 bases each). The CDR3 length is 14 residues. Trimming pared 4 bases from V and 3 bases from J, leaving 9 bases between. The germline CDR1 and CDR2 sequences are SGHNT and YENEEA. CDR3 in amino acids: CASSSQGDTGELFF. The CDR3 region has the DNA TGTGCCAGCAGCTCCCAGGGAGACACCGGGGAGCTGTTTTTT.

This clone has just one count. V and J are TRBV7-7 and TRBJ2-5, with 8 bases lining up with TRBD2. The CDR3 consists of 15 residues. V gave up 4 bases and J gave up 5 bases; unmatched junction bases: 9. Germline CDR1 reads SSHAT; CDR2 reads FNYEAQ (reference sequence). The CDR3 is CASSWGAGGGETQYF. The CDR3 nucleotides are TGTGCCAGCAGCTGGGGGGCGGGAGGAGGTGAGACCCAGTACTTC.

The V gene is TRBV12-5, the J gene TRBJ1-1; 7 bases line up with TRBD1. Per the germline V gene, CDR1 is LGHNT and CDR2 is FRNRAP. This CDR3 region has 16 residues. V trimming: 0 bases; J trimming: 4 bases; junction bases outside the gene matches: 8. The CDR3 sequence: CASGLVLTGERTEAFF. The CDR3, as DNA: TGTGCTAGTGGTTTGGTACTCACAGGGGAGCGCACTGAAGCTTTCTTT.